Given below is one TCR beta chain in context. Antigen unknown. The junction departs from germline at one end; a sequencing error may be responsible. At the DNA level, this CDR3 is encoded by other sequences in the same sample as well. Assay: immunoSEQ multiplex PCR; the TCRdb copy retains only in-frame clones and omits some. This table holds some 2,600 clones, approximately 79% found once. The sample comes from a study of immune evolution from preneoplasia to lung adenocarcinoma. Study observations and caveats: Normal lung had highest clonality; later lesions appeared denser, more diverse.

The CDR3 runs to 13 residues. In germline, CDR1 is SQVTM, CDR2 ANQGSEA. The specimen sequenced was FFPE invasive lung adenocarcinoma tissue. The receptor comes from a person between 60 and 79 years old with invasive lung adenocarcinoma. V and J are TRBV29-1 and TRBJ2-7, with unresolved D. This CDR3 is CSVEPDGSYEQYF. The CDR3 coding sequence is TGCAGTGTTGAACCGGACGGCTCCTACGAGCAGTACTTC.